The clone carrying this T cell receptor beta chain was detected ten times or more. Its antigen is undetermined. The record originates from a study of T cell repertoires in cytomegalovirus infection. Study-wide context: An indication of both CMV infection and matching HLA type came from public TCR beta signatures.

Overall study findings and caveats: Summed public TCR beta family frequency identified CMV carriers bearing the relevant HLA. CMV-specific HLA-C-restricted TCR beta clonotypes dominated the ex vivo response.

CDR3 length: 15 amino acids. Unmatched junction bases numbered 7, after V lost 5 bases and J lost 2 bases. Germline V CDR1 and CDR2: DFQATT, SNEGSKA (reference sequence). MiXCR was run by TCRdb on the reads, yielding one entry per CDR3 protein. The profile shows more than 200,000 distinct CDR3 sequences, around 9% of them singletons. The chain uses TRBV20-1 and TRBJ1-5; TRBD1 agrees at 9 bases. The TCR was taken from a human donor in good health (CMV status not recorded). Some clones in this sample may be carry-over from other donors' samples. Input material: PBMCs. Here the CDR3 reads CSAPQGASGNQPQHF. Here the CDR3 DNA reads TGCAGTGCTCCACAGGGGGCGTCGGGCAATCAGCCCCAGCATTTT.